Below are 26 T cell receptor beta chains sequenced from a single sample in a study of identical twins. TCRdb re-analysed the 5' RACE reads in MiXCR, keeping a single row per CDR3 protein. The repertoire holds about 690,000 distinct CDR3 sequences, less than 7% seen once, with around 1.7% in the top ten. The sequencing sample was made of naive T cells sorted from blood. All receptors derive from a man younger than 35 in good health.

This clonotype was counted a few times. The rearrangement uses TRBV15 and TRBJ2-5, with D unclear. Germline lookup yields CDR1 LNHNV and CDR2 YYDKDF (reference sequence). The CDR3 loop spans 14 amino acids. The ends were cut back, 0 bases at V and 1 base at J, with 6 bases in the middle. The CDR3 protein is CATSRDGSQETQYF. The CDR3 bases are TGTGCCACCAGCAGAGACGGAAGCCAAGAGACCCAGTACTTC.

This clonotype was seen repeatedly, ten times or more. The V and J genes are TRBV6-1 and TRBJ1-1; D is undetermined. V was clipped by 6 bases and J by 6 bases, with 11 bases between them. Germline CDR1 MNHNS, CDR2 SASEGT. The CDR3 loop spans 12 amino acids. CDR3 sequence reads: CASSEGRPEAFF. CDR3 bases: TGTGCCAGCAGCGAGGGCCGGCCTGAAGCTTTCTTT.

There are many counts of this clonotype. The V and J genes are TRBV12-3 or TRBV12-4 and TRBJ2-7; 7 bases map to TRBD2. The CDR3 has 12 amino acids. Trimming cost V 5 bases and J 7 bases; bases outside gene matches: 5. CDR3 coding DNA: TGTGCCAGCAGTACTCTAGCGGCTGAGCAGTACGTC. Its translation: CASSTLAAEQYV.

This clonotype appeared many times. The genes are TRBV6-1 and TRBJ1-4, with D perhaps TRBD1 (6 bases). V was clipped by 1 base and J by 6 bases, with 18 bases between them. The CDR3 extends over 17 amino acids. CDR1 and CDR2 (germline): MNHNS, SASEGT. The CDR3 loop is CASSEESMGTLYEKLFF. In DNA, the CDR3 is TGTGCCAGCAGTGAAGAATCTATGGGGACACTTTATGAAAAACTGTTTTTT.

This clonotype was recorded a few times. The CDR3 loop is CASSQESLMGGDNEQFF. The CDR3 region has the DNA TGTGCCAGCAGCCAGGAGTCCTTAATGGGTGGGGACAATGAGCAGTTCTTC. The chain has TRBV3-1 and TRBJ2-1; D gene unclear. The length of the CDR3 is 17 residues. Germline V gives CDR1 LGHDT, CDR2 YNNKEL (reference sequence). Deletions cut 3 bases from V and 5 bases from J, with 20 bases between.

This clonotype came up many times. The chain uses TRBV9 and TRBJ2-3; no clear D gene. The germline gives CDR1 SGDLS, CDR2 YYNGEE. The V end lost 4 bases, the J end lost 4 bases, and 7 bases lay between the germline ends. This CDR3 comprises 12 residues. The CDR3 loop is CASSQAPDTQYF. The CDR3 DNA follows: TGTGCCAGCAGCCAGGCCCCAGATACGCAGTATTTT.

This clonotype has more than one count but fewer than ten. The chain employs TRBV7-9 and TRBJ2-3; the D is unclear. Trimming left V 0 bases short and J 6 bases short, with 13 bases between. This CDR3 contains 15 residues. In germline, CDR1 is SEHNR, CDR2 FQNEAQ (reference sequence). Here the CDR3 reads CASSLAVSGRDTQYF. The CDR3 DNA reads TGTGCCAGCAGCTTAGCGGTTTCAGGCCGGGATACGCAGTATTTT.

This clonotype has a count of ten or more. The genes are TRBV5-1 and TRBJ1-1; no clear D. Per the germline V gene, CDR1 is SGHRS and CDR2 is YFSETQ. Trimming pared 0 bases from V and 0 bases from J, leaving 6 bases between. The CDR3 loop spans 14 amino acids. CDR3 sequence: CASSLVFVNTEAFF. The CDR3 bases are TGCGCCAGCAGCTTGGTTTTTGTGAACACTGAAGCTTTCTTT.

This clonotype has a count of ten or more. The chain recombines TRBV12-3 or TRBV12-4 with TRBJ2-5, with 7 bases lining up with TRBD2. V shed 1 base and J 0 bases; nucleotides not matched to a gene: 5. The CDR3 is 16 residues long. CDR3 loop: CASSLGDSGYQETQYF. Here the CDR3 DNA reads TGTGCCAGCAGTTTAGGGGATAGCGGGTACCAAGAGACCCAGTACTTC.

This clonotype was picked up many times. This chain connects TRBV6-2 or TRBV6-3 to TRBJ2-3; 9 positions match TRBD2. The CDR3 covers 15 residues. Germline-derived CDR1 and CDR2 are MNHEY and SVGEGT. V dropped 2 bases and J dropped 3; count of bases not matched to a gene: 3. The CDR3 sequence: CASSYRGRATDTQYF. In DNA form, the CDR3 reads TGTGCCAGCAGTTACCGCGGGAGGGCAACAGATACGCAGTATTTT.

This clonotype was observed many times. In DNA form, the CDR3 reads TGTGCCAGCAGTTTTGTCCCCGGGAATCCCTACGAGCAGTACGTC. It encodes CASSFVPGNPYEQYV. The chain uses TRBV12-3 or TRBV12-4 and TRBJ2-7; tentative D call: TRBD2 (5 bases). The CDR3 extends over 15 amino acids. Trimming removed 3 bases at V and 2 bases at J, with 14 bases between.

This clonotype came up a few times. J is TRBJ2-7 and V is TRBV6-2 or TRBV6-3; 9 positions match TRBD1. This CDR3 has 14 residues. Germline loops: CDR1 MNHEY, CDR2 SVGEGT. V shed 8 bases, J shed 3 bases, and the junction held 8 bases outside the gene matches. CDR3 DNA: TGTGCCAGCGCGACGACAGGGGGTATCTACGAGCAGTACTTC. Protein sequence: CASATTGGIYEQYF.

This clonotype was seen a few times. The CDR3 DNA follows: TGCGCCAGCAGTCACTCAGGGGGCGGCTACGAGCAGTACGTC. Its translation is CASSHSGGGYEQYV. V and J are TRBV10-2 and TRBJ2-7, with 8 bases fitting TRBD1. V lost 5 bases, J lost 3 bases, and 6 bases stayed unmatched. There are 14 residues in the CDR3. Germline V CDR1 and CDR2: WSHSY, SAAADI.

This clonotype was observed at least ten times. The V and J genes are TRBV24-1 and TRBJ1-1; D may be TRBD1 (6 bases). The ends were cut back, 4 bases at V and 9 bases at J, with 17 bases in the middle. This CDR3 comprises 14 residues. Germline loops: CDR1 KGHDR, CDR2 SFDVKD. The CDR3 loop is CATSDPIQGGKAFF. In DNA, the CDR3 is TGTGCCACCAGTGACCCGATACAGGGAGGCAAAGCTTTCTTT.

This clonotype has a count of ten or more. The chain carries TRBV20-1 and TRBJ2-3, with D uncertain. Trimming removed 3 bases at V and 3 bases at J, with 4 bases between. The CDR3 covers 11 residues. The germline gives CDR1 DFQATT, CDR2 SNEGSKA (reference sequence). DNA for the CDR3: TGCAGTGCTAGGATTACAGATACGCAGTATTTT. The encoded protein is CSARITDTQYF.

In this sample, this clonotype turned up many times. Here the CDR3 DNA reads TGTGCCAGCAGTTTTAACGCGGGACTAGCGGATCAGTACTTC. Residues: CASSFNAGLADQYF. The V gene is TRBV27, the J gene TRBJ2-4; 11 positions agree with TRBD2. Per germline, CDR1 MNHEY and CDR2 SMNVEV (reference sequence). The CDR3 consists of 14 residues. Trimming took 3 bases from V and 12 from J; bases not matched to a gene: 7.

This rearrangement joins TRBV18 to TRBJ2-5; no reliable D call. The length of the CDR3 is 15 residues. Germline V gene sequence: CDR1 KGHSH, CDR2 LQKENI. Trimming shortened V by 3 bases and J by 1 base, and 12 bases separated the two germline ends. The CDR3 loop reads CASSPLPGSQETQYF. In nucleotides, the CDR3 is TGTGCCAGCTCACCGCTGCCGGGCAGCCAAGAGACCCAGTACTTC.

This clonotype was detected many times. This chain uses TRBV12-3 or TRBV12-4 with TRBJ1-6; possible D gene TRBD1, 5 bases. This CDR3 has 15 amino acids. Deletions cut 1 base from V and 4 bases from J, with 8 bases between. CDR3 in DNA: TGTGCCAGCAGTTTAGTGCAGGGATATAATTCACCCCTCCACTTT. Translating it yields CASSLVQGYNSPLHF.

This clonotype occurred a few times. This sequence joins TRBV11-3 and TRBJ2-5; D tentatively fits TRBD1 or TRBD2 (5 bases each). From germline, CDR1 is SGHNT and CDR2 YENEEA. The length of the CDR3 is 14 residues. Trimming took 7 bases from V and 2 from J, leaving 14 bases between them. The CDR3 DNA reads TGTGCCAGCACCCCCCGGGACGGTCAAGAGACCCAGTACTTC. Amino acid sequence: CASTPRDGQETQYF.

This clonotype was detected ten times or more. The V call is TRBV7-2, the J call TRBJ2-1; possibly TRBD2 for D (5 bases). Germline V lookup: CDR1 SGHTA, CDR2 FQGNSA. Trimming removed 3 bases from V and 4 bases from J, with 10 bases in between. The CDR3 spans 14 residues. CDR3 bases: TGTGCCAGCAGCTTGCGGGTACGGTACAATGAGCAGTTCTTC. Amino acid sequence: CASSLRVRYNEQFF.

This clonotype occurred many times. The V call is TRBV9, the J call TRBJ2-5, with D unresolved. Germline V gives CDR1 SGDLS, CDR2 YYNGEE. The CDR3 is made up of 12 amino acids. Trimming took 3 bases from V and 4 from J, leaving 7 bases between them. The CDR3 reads CASSAGGETQYF. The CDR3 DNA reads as TGTGCCAGCAGCGCCGGTGGAGAGACCCAGTACTTC.

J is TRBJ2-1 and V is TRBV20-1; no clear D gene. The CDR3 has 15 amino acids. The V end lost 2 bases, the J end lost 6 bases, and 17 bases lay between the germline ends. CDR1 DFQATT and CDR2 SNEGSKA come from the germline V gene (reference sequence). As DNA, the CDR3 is TGCAGTGCTAGACACCCGGGCCCGGCAGGCAATGAGCAGTTCTTC. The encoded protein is CSARHPGPAGNEQFF.

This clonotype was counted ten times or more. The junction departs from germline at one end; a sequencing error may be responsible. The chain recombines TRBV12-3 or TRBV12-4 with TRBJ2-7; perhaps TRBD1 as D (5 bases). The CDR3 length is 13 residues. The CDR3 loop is CASSLSGTYEQYF. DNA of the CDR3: TGCGCCAGCAGCCTTTCAGGGACCTACGAGCAGTACTTC.

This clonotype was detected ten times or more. CDR3 coding DNA: TGTGCCTGGACCCGGGGCCTAGGGGCAGATACGCAGTATTTT. This translates into CAWTRGLGADTQYF. The rearrangement joins TRBV30 to TRBJ2-3; D is perhaps TRBD1 or TRBD2 (5 bases each). Looked up from germline, CDR1 is GTSNPN and CDR2 is SVGIG (reference sequence). Trimming left V 4 bases short and J 4 bases short, with 15 bases between. This CDR3 region has 14 residues.

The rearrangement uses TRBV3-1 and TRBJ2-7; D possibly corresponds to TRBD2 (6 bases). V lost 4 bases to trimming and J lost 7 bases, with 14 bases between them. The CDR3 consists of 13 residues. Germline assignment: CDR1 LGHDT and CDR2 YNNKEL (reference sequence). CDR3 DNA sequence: TGTGCCAGCAGCCCGGGACTCTTTTGGGAGCAGTACTTC. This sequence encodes CASSPGLFWEQYF.

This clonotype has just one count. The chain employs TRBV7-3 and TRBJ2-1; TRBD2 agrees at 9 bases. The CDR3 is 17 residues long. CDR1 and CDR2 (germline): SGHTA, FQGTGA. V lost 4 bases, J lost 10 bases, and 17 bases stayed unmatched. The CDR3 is CASSSTRTRLAVEEQFF. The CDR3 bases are TGTGCCAGCAGCTCGACGAGAACCCGACTAGCGGTCGAAGAGCAGTTCTTC.